This T cell receptor (beta chain) comes out of a study of beta chain features in type 1 diabetes. The V gene end was trimmed by 4 bases and the J gene end by 0 bases; junction bases not matched to a gene: 5. The germline gives CDR1 SGDLS, CDR2 YYNGEE. This CDR3 contains 15 residues. On this clone itself: Its antigen remains unidentified.

Findings and limits, study-wide: Unsettled here was the matter of whether HLA type influences TCRB rearrangement.

Expressed TCRB transcripts were sequenced after all isolated RNA was converted to cDNA. Assay: immunoSEQ multiplex PCR; the TCRdb copy retains only in-frame clones and omits some. The data contain fewer than 500,000 clones, roughly 13% of them singletons. Sequencing input: naive CD4+ T cells from blood. The source of this sequence is a man between 25 and 39 years old in good health. The V gene is TRBV9, the J gene TRBJ2-3, with 7 bases lining up with TRBD2. The CDR3 bases are TGTGCCAGCAGCCCGTCTAGCGGAAGCACAGATACGCAGTATTTT. Translation gives CASSPSSGSTDTQYF.